The 20 T cell receptor beta chains below were found in one sample sequenced in a study of shared clonotypes between healthy human individuals (dated by TCRdb to the early 2020s). The library was generated by the immunoSEQ multiplex PCR assay. The source is immuneACCESS, and TCRdb retained only in-frame sequences with V and J called. Part of the clones is not carried over; for the studies checked, unresolved V genes explain less than half of this, and the remainder is unexplained. Here the sample has approximately 2.5 million clones; approximately 92% occur a single time. Clones ranked in the top ten supply 0.14% of the sample. Sequencing was done on a sample of naive CD4+ T cells sorted from blood. The cell subset or site label on this specimen signifies: CD45RA+ positively selected. The receptor source for this set is a man aged 18 to 30 in good health.

The chain links TRBV7-2 to TRBJ2-7; TRBD1 agrees at 7 bases. This CDR3 is built from 13 residues. Germline V gene data show CDR1 as SGHTA and CDR2 as FQGNSA. Trimming cost V 4 bases and J 8 bases; bases outside gene matches: 8. The CDR3 nucleotides are TGTGCCAGCAGCTCCGACAGGGAGTTTAAGCAGTACTTC. Its protein product is CASSSDREFKQYF.

About this clone itself: The same CDR3 can be traced to other DNA sequences in this sample. The rearrangement uses TRBV9 and TRBJ2-5, with 7 bases lining up with TRBD2. The J segment lost 5 bases and the V segment lost 2 bases, leaving 9 bases of the junction unmatched. The CDR3 extends over 15 amino acids. CDR1 SGDLS and CDR2 YYNGEE come from the germline V gene. The DNA for the CDR3 is TGTGCCAGCAGCGTCGGGGGAGGGCCCTCCGAGACCCAGTACTTC. Translation gives CASSVGGGPSETQYF.

This chain links TRBV9 with TRBJ1-2, with TRBD1 matching 10 bases. Germline CDR1 is SGDLS and CDR2 is YYNGEE. V trimming: 3 bases; J trimming: 6 bases; junction bases outside the gene matches: 11. The CDR3 is 16 amino acids. DNA for the CDR3: TGTGCCAGCAGCGCCCTCGACAGGGGGCTGAGGGATGGCTACACCTTC. This sequence encodes CASSALDRGLRDGYTF. Drawing the rest from reference TRBV9 and TRBJ1-2, the complete variable domain is DSGVTQTPKHLITATGQRVTLRCSPRSGDLSVYWYQQSLDQGLQFLIQYYNGEERAKGNILERFSAQQFPDLHSELNLSSLELGDSALYFCASSALDRGLRDGYTFGSGTRLTVV.

This chain joins TRBV2 and TRBJ2-1; TRBD2 aligns across 10 bases. The length of the CDR3 is 15 residues. V lost 5 bases to trimming and J lost 8 bases; unmatched junction nucleotides: 9. Per the germline V gene, CDR1 is SNHLY and CDR2 is FYNNEI. The chain's CDR3 is CASSIPGLASYEQFF. The CDR3 DNA reads TGTGCCAGCAGTATTCCGGGACTAGCGAGCTATGAGCAGTTCTTC.

As to this clone: The germline gene is not matched at one end of the junction; a read error may be the cause. The chain links TRBV19 to TRBJ2-7; possibly TRBD1 or TRBD2 for D (5 bases each). In germline, CDR1 is LNHDA, CDR2 SQIVND (reference sequence). The CDR3 extends over 10 amino acids. CDR3 coding DNA: TGTGCCATCATAGGGACCCCCTGGAACTTC. Encoded protein: CAIIGTPWNF.

This chain connects TRBV28 to TRBJ1-6; D might be TRBD1 (6 bases). The CDR3 is made up of 15 amino acids. Trimming left V 1 base short and J 7 bases short, with 11 bases between. Germline V gene sequence: CDR1 MDHEN, CDR2 SYDVKM. CDR3 nucleotides: TGTGCCAGCAGTTTATTTGTACAGGGAAATTCACCCCTCCACTTT. This sequence encodes CASSLFVQGNSPLHF.

This clone occurred once. The rearrangement links TRBV19 to TRBJ2-1, with 11 nucleotides matching TRBD2. CDR1 is LNHDA, CDR2 SQIVND, per germline (reference sequence). There are 15 residues in the CDR3. Trimming took 7 bases from V and 2 from J; bases not matched to a gene: 4. This chain's CDR3 is CASTGTSGTYNEQFF. In nucleotides, the CDR3 is TGTGCCAGTACGGGGACTAGCGGTACCTACAATGAGCAGTTCTTC. The full variable domain, completed using reference TRBV19 and TRBJ2-1, is DGGITQSPKYLFRKEGQNVTLSCEQNLNHDAMYWYRQDPGQGLRLIYYSQIVNDFQKGDIAEGYSVSREKKESFPLTVTSAQKNPTAFYLCASTGTSGTYNEQFFGPGTRLTVL.

The V call is TRBV11-2, the J call TRBJ2-7, with D hard to call. Trimming took off 5 bases at V and 7 bases at J, with 12 bases between the two ends. The CDR3 has 12 residues. In germline, CDR1 is SGHAT, CDR2 FQNNGV. The CDR3 here is CASSARLFEQYF. In nucleotides, the CDR3 is TGTGCCAGCAGCGCGCGTCTATTTGAGCAGTACTTC.

The V call is TRBV19, the J call TRBJ2-7, with D possibly matching TRBD1 (6 bases). CDR3 size: 16 residues. The germline V gene encodes CDR1 LNHDA and CDR2 SQIVND (reference sequence). V dropped 3 bases and J dropped 0 bases, with 15 bases sitting between them. The CDR3 nucleotides are TGTGCCAGTAGTATGGGCAGGGGCGCAAGCTCCTACGAGCAGTACTTC. Protein: CASSMGRGASSYEQYF. Drawing the rest from reference TRBV19 and TRBJ2-7, the complete variable domain is DGGITQSPKYLFRKEGQNVTLSCEQNLNHDAMYWYRQDPGQGLRLIYYSQIVNDFQKGDIAEGYSVSREKKESFPLTVTSAQKNPTAFYLCASSMGRGASSYEQYFGPGTRLTVT.

The chain couples TRBV4-1 to TRBJ1-4; D not resolved. Germline CDR1 and CDR2: MGHRA and YSYEKL. This CDR3 comprises 14 residues. Trimming stripped 0 bases from V and 8 bases from J, with 10 bases between. CDR3: CASSQDWFGEKLFF. Here the CDR3 DNA reads TGCGCCAGCAGCCAAGATTGGTTTGGCGAAAAACTGTTTTTT.

The gene calls are TRBV28 and TRBJ2-7; 11 bases are a match to TRBD1. With V trimmed by 8 bases and J by 3 bases, 12 bases remained unmatched. The germline V gene has CDR1 MDHEN and CDR2 SYDVKM. The CDR3 has 16 amino acids. In DNA, the CDR3 is TGTGCCAGCGGATTGAAACCGGGACAGGGGGACTACGAGCAGTACTTC. The encoded protein is CASGLKPGQGDYEQYF.

This chain connects TRBV5-1 to TRBJ1-4, with D possibly TRBD1 on 5 matching bases. The CDR3 loop spans 16 amino acids. The ends were cut back, 5 bases at V and 4 bases at J, with 18 bases in the middle. Germline V gives CDR1 SGHRS, CDR2 YFSETQ. CDR3: CASRSSGTLVNEKLFF. The CDR3 nucleotides read TGCGCCAGCAGGTCCTCCGGGACTCTTGTTAATGAAAAACTGTTTTTT.

This chain uses TRBV28 with TRBJ1-1; 7 nucleotides line up with TRBD1. Looked up from germline, CDR1 is MDHEN and CDR2 is SYDVKM. The V gene end was trimmed by 5 bases and the J gene end by 6 bases; junction bases not matched to a gene: 3. The CDR3 sequence is 12 residues long. CDR3 nucleotides: TGTGCCAGCAGTCTCGGACAGGCTGAAGCTTTCTTT. As protein: CASSLGQAEAFF.

The genes are TRBV5-1 and TRBJ2-4; the D gene is possibly TRBD2 (6 bases). This CDR3 has 14 residues. Germline CDR1 reads SGHRS; CDR2 reads YFSETQ. The V end was cut by 4 bases, the J end by 7 bases, with 15 bases between. The chain's CDR3 is CASSVGGGTNIQYF. The CDR3 bases are TGCGCCAGCAGCGTCGGTGGAGGGACGAACATTCAGTACTTC.

The V gene is TRBV9, the J gene TRBJ1-6; tentatively, D is TRBD1 (6 bases). CDR1 is SGDLS, CDR2 YYNGEE, per germline. The CDR3 sequence is 16 residues long. V dropped 4 bases and J dropped 2 bases, with 13 bases sitting between them. The CDR3 here is CASSTAGTPYNSPLHF. The CDR3 DNA sequence: TGTGCCAGCAGCACCGCCGGGACACCCTATAATTCACCCCTCCACTTT.

This clone was found a few times. Within the sample, other DNA sequences also encode this same CDR3. This chain uses TRBV6-5 with TRBJ1-1; D uncertain. This CDR3 spans 13 amino acids. Per germline, CDR1 MNHEY and CDR2 SVGAGI. V lost 5 bases and J 1 base, leaving 8 bases between the germline ends. Here the CDR3 DNA reads TGTGCCAGCAGTCGACAAGAGAACACTGAAGCTTTCTTT. Its protein is CASSRQENTEAFF.

To note about this clone: Other DNA sequences within the sample encode an identical CDR3. The rearrangement joins TRBV5-1 to TRBJ2-1; D is uncertain. The CDR3 loop spans 12 amino acids. CDR1 is SGHRS and CDR2 is YFSETQ in the germline V gene. The V gene lost 0 bases and the J gene lost 6 bases, with 4 bases spanning the gap. The CDR3 bases are TGCGCCAGCAGCTTGGGCTTCAATGAGCAGTTCTTC. Translating gives CASSLGFNEQFF.

CDR3 DNA sequence: TGCGCCAGCAGCATTGGCGGGGGCAGCTCCTACAATGAGCAGTTCTTC. It translates to CASSIGGGSSYNEQFF. The chain employs TRBV5-1 and TRBJ2-1, with a tentative D call TRBD2 (7 bases). Germline loops: CDR1 SGHRS, CDR2 YFSETQ. Trimming removed 4 bases from V and 0 bases from J, with 14 bases in between. CDR3 length: 16 amino acids.

Notes on this clone: This sample includes further DNA sequences coding for the same CDR3. This chain joins TRBV5-1 and TRBJ2-5, with no clear D. V lost 2 bases to trimming and J lost 1 base, with 6 bases between them. CDR1 SGHRS and CDR2 YFSETQ come from the germline V gene. This CDR3 contains 13 residues. CDR3 DNA sequence: TGCGCCAGCAGCTTAGGGATCCAAGAGACCCAGTACTTC. Residues: CASSLGIQETQYF.

This clone appeared a single time. V usage is TRBV9 and J usage is TRBJ2-3; no clear D gene. Germline CDR1 SGDLS, CDR2 YYNGEE. The CDR3 length is 16 residues. The V end lost 0 bases, the J end lost 2 bases, and 13 bases lay between the germline ends. DNA for the CDR3: TGTGCCAGCAGCGTAGACCCGACCCTTATCACAGATACGCAGTATTTT. This translates into CASSVDPTLITDTQYF.